This T cell receptor (beta chain) was captured by sequencing in a study of blood T cell repertoires in COVID-19. Donors in Cohort 3 counted as recovered after two negative PCRs, clearance, or symptom resolution. CDR3 length: 16 amino acids. Losses at the gene ends were 2 bases for V and 4 bases for J; bases not matched to a gene: 5. The V gene's germline CDR1 is SGHRS and CDR2 YFSETQ. Assay used: immunoSEQ multiplex PCR; TCRdb lists only in-frame clones, some missing. This sample has about 320,000 clones, with approximately 91% found just once. The sequenced sample consisted of PBMCs or T cells enriched from blood (not recorded which). The chain uses TRBV5-1 and TRBJ2-1, with 11 bases aligning to TRBD2. The receptor was derived from a man in his sixties who had recovered from COVID-19. The CDR3 sequence: CASSLTGTSGYNEQFF. The CDR3 DNA reads as TGCGCCAGCAGCTTAACTGGGACTAGCGGATACAATGAGCAGTTCTTC.